This is a list of T cell receptor beta chains from one sample in a study of CD8 T cells in Susac syndrome. One entry per CDR3 protein, called by TCRdb with MiXCR from the immunoSEQ multiplex PCR reads. Seen here are some 200,000 distinct CDR3 sequences, 95% observed once, and the top ten hold 0.075% to 0.095%. The sequencing input was CD4+ T cells from PBMCs. These receptors were obtained from a human donor with multiple sclerosis. Both conserved end residues are part of each CDR3. D genes are given only for firm matches. The listing skips clone size in some rows; elsewhere it reads once, few, many or a size class.

V gene: TRBV6-5; D gene: TRBD1; clone size: NA; J gene: TRBJ2-7; CDR3 DNA: TGTGCCAGCAGTTACTCCCTGGGACAGGGTCGCAACGAGCAGTACTTC; CDR3 protein: CASSYSLGQGRNEQYF
V gene: TRBV29-1; D gene: NA; clone size: few; J gene: TRBJ2-3; CDR3 DNA: TGCAGCGTGGCCCGGGACGGCACAGATACGCAGTATTTT; CDR3 protein: CSVARDGTDTQYF
V gene: TRBV12-3/TRBV12-4; D gene: TRBD1; clone size: NA; J gene: TRBJ2-7; CDR3 DNA: TGTGCCAGCAGCTCCCAGGGGGTCGAGCAGTACTTC; CDR3 protein: CASSSQGVEQYF
V gene: TRBV6-5; D gene: TRBD1; clone size: NA; J gene: TRBJ2-3; CDR3 DNA: TGTGCCAGCAGAGGGACAGGGGAACAAGATACGCAGTATTTT; CDR3 protein: CASRGTGEQDTQYF
V gene: TRBV5-1; D gene: TRBD2; clone size: NA; J gene: TRBJ2-2; CDR3 DNA: TGCGCCAGCAGCCCGGGGGTAGCGGGAGTATTCGCGGAGCTGTTTTTT; CDR3 protein: CASSPGVAGVFAELFF
V gene: TRBV7-9; D gene: NA; clone size: NA; J gene: TRBJ1-1; CDR3 DNA: TGTGCCAGCAGCAAAAAGGACACTGAAGCTTTCTTT; CDR3 protein: CASSKKDTEAFF
V gene: TRBV11-3; D gene: NA; clone size: NA; J gene: TRBJ2-7; CDR3 DNA: TGTGCCAGCATACGTCGAACCTACGAGCAGTACTTC; CDR3 protein: CASIRRTYEQYF
V gene: TRBV20-1; D gene: TRBD2; clone size: NA; J gene: TRBJ2-1; CDR3 DNA: TGCAGTGCTAGAGTGACTAGCGGGGGTCAAGCCATCTACAATGAGCAGTTCTTC; CDR3 protein: CSARVTSGGQAIYNEQFF
V gene: TRBV20-1; D gene: TRBD1; clone size: NA; J gene: TRBJ2-5; CDR3 DNA: TGCAGTGCTACTGGACAGGGGGCGCCGGAGACCCAGTACTTC; CDR3 protein: CSATGQGAPETQYF
V gene: TRBV3-1; D gene: NA; clone size: NA; J gene: TRBJ2-1; CDR3 DNA: TGTGCCAGCAGCCATCTTTATAATGAGCAGTTCTTC; CDR3 protein: CASSHLYNEQFF
V gene: TRBV29-1; D gene: NA; clone size: NA; J gene: TRBJ1-1; CDR3 DNA: TGCAGCGTTTTCGTGGTGCAGGGGGAAGCTTTCTTT; CDR3 protein: CSVFVVQGEAFF
V gene: TRBV20-1; D gene: NA; clone size: NA; J gene: TRBJ1-1; CDR3 DNA: TGCAGTGCCTCAGGGCCCACCGACACTGAAGCTTTCTTT; CDR3 protein: CSASGPTDTEAFF
V gene: TRBV11-2; D gene: NA; clone size: few; J gene: TRBJ1-1; CDR3 DNA: TGTGCCAGCAGCTTGGGAACAGGGTTGAACACTGAAGCTTTCTTT; CDR3 protein: CASSLGTGLNTEAFF
V gene: TRBV18; D gene: TRBD2; clone size: once; J gene: TRBJ2-1; CDR3 DNA: TGTGCCAGCTCACCCGGGACTAGCGGCAATGAGCAGTTCTTC; CDR3 protein: CASSPGTSGNEQFF
V gene: TRBV3-1; D gene: NA; clone size: NA; J gene: TRBJ1-5; CDR3 DNA: TGTGCCAGCAGCCAAGAGAGGAGGGGCAATCAGCCCCAGCATTTT; CDR3 protein: CASSQERRGNQPQHF
V gene: TRBV6-5; D gene: NA; clone size: NA; J gene: TRBJ1-2; CDR3 DNA: TGTGCCAGCAGTTACCTCGGGGGGGGCTACACCTTC; CDR3 protein: CASSYLGGGYTF
V gene: TRBV11-3; D gene: NA; clone size: NA; J gene: TRBJ1-1; CDR3 DNA: TGTGCCAGCAGCAAAGGGGCCCTGGGGGCTGAAGCTTTCTTT; CDR3 protein: CASSKGALGAEAFF
V gene: TRBV29-1; D gene: TRBD1; clone size: NA; J gene: TRBJ2-5; CDR3 DNA: TGCAGCGTTGATCGGCAGGGGGCGAGAGGAGAGACCCAGTACTTC; CDR3 protein: CSVDRQGARGETQYF
V gene: TRBV12-3/TRBV12-4; D gene: NA; clone size: NA; J gene: TRBJ2-3; CDR3 DNA: TGTGCCAGCAGTTTGGGCCTTTGGAGTGCAGATACGCAGTATTTT; CDR3 protein: CASSLGLWSADTQYF
V gene: TRBV6-1; D gene: NA; clone size: NA; J gene: TRBJ2-1; CDR3 DNA: TGTGCCAGCAAGGTCCAATACAATGAGCAGTTCTTC; CDR3 protein: CASKVQYNEQFF
V gene: TRBV9; D gene: TRBD2; clone size: NA; J gene: TRBJ2-3; CDR3 DNA: TGTGCCAGCAGCCGGAGCCGGGGGGGAGATACGCAGTATTTT; CDR3 protein: CASSRSRGGDTQYF
V gene: TRBV10-3; D gene: TRBD1; clone size: NA; J gene: TRBJ2-7; CDR3 DNA: TGTGCCATCATGGGGACAGGTCTCGAGCAGTACTTC; CDR3 protein: CAIMGTGLEQYF
V gene: TRBV2; D gene: NA; clone size: NA; J gene: TRBJ2-5; CDR3 DNA: TGTGCCAGCTCGATAGACAGCGATCCCTACTTC; CDR3 protein: CASSIDSDPYF
V gene: TRBV25-1; D gene: NA; clone size: NA; J gene: TRBJ2-5; CDR3 DNA: TGTGCCAGCAGTGATCGCCAAAGAAACCAAGAGACCCAGTACTTC; CDR3 protein: CASSDRQRNQETQYF
V gene: TRBV9; D gene: NA; clone size: NA; J gene: TRBJ2-1; CDR3 DNA: TGTGCCAGCAGCACGGCCTCTAGCGAGCAGTTCTTC; CDR3 protein: CASSTASSEQFF
V gene: TRBV9; D gene: TRBD1; clone size: NA; J gene: TRBJ1-6; CDR3 DNA: TGTGCCAGCAGCCCACAGGGGCTTAGTTCACCCCTCCACTTT; CDR3 protein: CASSPQGLSSPLHF